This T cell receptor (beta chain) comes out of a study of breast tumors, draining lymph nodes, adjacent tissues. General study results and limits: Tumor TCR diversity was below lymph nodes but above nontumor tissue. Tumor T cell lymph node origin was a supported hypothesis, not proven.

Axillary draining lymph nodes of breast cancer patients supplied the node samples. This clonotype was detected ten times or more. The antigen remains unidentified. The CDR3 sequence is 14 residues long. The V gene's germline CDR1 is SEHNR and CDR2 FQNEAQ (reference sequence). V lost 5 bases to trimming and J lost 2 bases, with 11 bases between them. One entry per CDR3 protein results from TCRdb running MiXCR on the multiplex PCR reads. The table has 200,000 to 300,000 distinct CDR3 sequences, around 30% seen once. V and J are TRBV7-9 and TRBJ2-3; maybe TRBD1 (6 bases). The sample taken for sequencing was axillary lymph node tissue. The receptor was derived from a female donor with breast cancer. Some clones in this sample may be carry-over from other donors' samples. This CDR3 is CASSQTGLTDTQYF. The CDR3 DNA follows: TGTGCCAGCAGCCAAACAGGGCTCACAGATACGCAGTATTTT.